This TCR beta chain originates from a study of cytomegalovirus exposure and HLA in healthy donors. There are 17 residues in the CDR3. The V segment lost 0 bases and the J segment 5 bases; nucleotides outside the gene matches: 12. Germline CDR1 MGHRA, CDR2 YSYEKL. This PCR relied on a set of 60 Vbeta primers and 13 Jbeta primers. The table came from immunoSEQ multiplex PCR; TCRdb's copy has only in-frame clones and leaves some out. This sample's table reports about 20,000 clones. The sample was PBMCs. The V and J genes are TRBV4-1 and TRBJ2-7; 8 bases match TRBD2. The clonotype originates from a man in his 60s in good health and CMV-seropositive. CDR3 loop: CASSQEGLAGLMNEQYF. The CDR3 coding sequence is TGCGCCAGCAGCCAAGAAGGGCTAGCGGGCCTTATGAACGAGCAGTACTTC.